What follows is one TCR beta chain and its context. Some clones are missing from TCRdb's copy, which holds only in-frame ones; the method was immunoSEQ multiplex PCR. The table lists roughly 180,000 clones, approximately 87% of them singletons, with around 21% in the top ten. Germline loops: CDR1 LNHNV, CDR2 YYDKDF (reference sequence). This CDR3 is built from 16 residues. V shed 3 bases and J shed 0 bases, with 9 bases lying between them. The sample is drawn from a study of blood T cell repertoires in COVID-19. This TCR was sampled from a man aged 65-85 years with active or convalescent COVID-19. This rearrangement joins TRBV15 to TRBJ2-6; D unclear. Source material: peripheral blood. The CDR3 bases are TGTGCCACCAGCAGGACAAGATCCTCTGGGGCCAACGTCCTGACTTTC. Protein sequence: CATSRTRSSGANVLTF.